These T cell receptor beta chains were read from a single sample in a study of T cells in Graves' hyperthyroidism and ophthalmopathy. TCRdb called the multiplex PCR reads again in MiXCR, with one record for every CDR3 protein. The table includes hundreds of thousands of distinct CDR3 sequences, about 15% detected once. The sample was blood. Every receptor here comes from a woman aged 25 to 39 with Graves' hyperthyroidism. The CDR3 runs from the conserved cysteine through the conserved F or W. D genes are given only for firm matches. The listing skips clone size in some rows; elsewhere it reads once, few, many or a size class.

v_gene	d_gene	abundance	j_gene	CDR3nt	CDR3aa
TRBV2	-	many	TRBJ2-2	TGTGCCAGCAGTGAAGAGAGGGGCATCGGGGAGCTGTTTTTT	CASSEERGIGELFF
TRBV18	TRBD2	many	TRBJ2-5	TGTGCCAGCTCACCAAACCCGAGACTAGCGGGAGAGACCCAGTACTTC	CASSPNPRLAGETQYF
TRBV10-3	-	-	TRBJ2-1	TGTGCCATCAGTGACGGCCCCGCCTACAATGAGCAGTTCTTC	CAISDGPAYNEQFF
TRBV5-1	TRBD1	many	TRBJ1-2	TGCGCCAGCAGCATGGGACAGGGCGAAGGCTACACCTTC	CASSMGQGEGYTF
TRBV24-1	TRBD1	-	TRBJ1-1	TGTGCCACAAGGGGGACAGGGGACACTGAAGCTTTCTTT	CATRGTGDTEAFF
TRBV30	-	few	TRBJ1-1	TGTGCCTGGATATGGGGGATGAACACTGAAGCTTTCTTT	CAWIWGMNTEAFF
TRBV12-3/TRBV12-4	-	few	TRBJ2-3	TGTGCCAGCAGTTTAGCCGAGTTCCCGCTGGGGGATCAGTATTTT	CASSLAEFPLGDQYF
TRBV20-1	-	-	TRBJ1-2	TGCAGTGCCTCGACAGGAAATGGCTACACCTTC	CSASTGNGYTF
TRBV11-1	TRBD2	many	TRBJ2-7	TGTGCCAGCAGCCACCGGCGGGAGAGGAGCTCCTACGAGCAGTACTTC	CASSHRRERSSYEQYF
TRBV7-2	TRBD2	-	TRBJ2-3	TGTGCCAGCAGCCCCGTAGCGGGAGCGCGCACAGATACGCAGTATTTT	CASSPVAGARTDTQYF
TRBV5-1	-	many	TRBJ1-4	TGCGCCAGCAGCTTAAGCGGGGCGGTTAGTGAAAAACTGTTTTTT	CASSLSGAVSEKLFF
TRBV19	-	few	TRBJ2-1	TGTGCCAGTAGTATACAGGATATCTCCTACAATGAGCAGTTCTTC	CASSIQDISYNEQFF
TRBV19	-	-	TRBJ2-2	TGTGCCAGTAGGAGAAGGGTTGGAGAGAACACCGGGGAGCTGTTTTTT	CASRRRVGENTGELFF
TRBV2	-	-	TRBJ2-6	TGTGCCAGCGCGGCGCCGGTAGGGGCCAACGTCCTGACTTTC	CASAAPVGANVLTF
TRBV7-2	-	few	TRBJ2-1	TGTGCCAGCAGCTTAGCTGGGAGTGGGTCCTACAATGAGCAGTTCTTC	CASSLAGSGSYNEQFF
TRBV19	TRBD2	few	TRBJ2-1	TGTGCCAGTAGTATGCGGGAGTTGAATGAGCAGTTCTTC	CASSMRELNEQFF
TRBV28	-	few	TRBJ2-7	TGTGCCAGCAGCCCCATGACGGGTGGAACCTACTACGAGCAGTACTTC	CASSPMTGGTYYEQYF
TRBV15	TRBD1	many	TRBJ2-6	TGTGCCACCAGCGCCTGGACAGGGTCCTACTCTGGGGCCAACGTCCTGACTTTC	CATSAWTGSYSGANVLTF
TRBV6-1	-	few	TRBJ1-2	TGTGCCAGCGAACTGAGACGATCTAACTATGGCTACACCTTC	CASELRRSNYGYTF